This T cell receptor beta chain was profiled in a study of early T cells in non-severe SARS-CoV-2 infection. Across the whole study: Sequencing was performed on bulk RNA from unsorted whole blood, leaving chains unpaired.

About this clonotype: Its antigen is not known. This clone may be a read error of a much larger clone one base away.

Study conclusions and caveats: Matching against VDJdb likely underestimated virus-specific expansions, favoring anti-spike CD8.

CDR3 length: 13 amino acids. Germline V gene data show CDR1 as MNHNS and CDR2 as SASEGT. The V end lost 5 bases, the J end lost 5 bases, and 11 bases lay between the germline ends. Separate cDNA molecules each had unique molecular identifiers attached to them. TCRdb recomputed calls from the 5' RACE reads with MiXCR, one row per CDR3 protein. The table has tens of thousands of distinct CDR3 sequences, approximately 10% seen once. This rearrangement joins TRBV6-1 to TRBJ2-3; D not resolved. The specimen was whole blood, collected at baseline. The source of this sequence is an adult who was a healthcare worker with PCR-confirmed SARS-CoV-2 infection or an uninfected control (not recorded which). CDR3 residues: CASSREIGDTQYF. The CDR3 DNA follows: TGTGCCAGCAGTAGAGAGATAGGAGATACGCAGTATTTT.